The entry below describes one TCR beta chain. Its matching antigen is unknown. V shed 2 bases and J 7 bases; nucleotides not matched to a gene: 6. Germline V gives CDR1 KGHSH, CDR2 LQKENI. The CDR3 extends over 15 amino acids. MiXCR was run by TCRdb on the RT-PCR reads, yielding one entry per CDR3 protein. Of about 6,000 distinct CDR3 sequences in the sample, 60% to 80% are singletons; the top ten hold 4%. The data were obtained in a study of yellow fever vaccine responses in identical twins. Notes on the study in general: Twins reportedly appeared to share part of their vaccine T cell response while keeping part individual.

This receptor was identified in a woman younger than 35 who received the yellow fever vaccine. The V call is TRBV18, the J call TRBJ2-2, with TRBD1 identical over 8 bases. The starting material was T cells from blood (PBMCs), unsorted or a sorted subset (not recorded which), obtained before or after yellow fever vaccination (not recorded which). The CDR3 nucleotides are TGTGCCAGCTCACCAAGACAGGGGAGCAGCGGGGAGCTGTTTTTT. Translating gives CASSPRQGSSGELFF.